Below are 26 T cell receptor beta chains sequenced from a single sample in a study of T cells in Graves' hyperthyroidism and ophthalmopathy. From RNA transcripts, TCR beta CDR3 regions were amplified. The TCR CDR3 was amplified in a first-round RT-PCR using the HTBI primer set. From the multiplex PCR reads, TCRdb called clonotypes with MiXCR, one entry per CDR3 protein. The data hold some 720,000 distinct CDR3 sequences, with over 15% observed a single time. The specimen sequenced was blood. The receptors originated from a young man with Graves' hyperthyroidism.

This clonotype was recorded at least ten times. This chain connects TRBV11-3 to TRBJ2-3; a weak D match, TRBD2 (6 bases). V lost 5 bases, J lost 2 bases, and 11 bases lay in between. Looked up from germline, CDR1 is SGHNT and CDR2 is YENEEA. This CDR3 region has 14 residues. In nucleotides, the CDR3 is TGTGCCAGCAGCCCGGGGGAACTCACAGATACGCAGTATTTT. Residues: CASSPGELTDTQYF.

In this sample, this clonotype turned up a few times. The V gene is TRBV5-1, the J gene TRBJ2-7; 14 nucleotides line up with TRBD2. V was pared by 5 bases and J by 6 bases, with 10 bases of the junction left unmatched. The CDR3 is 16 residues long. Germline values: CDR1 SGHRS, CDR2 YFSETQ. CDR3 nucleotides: TGCGCCAGCAGGTTCTCGGGACTAGCGGGAGTAGGCGAGCAGTACTTC. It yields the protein CASRFSGLAGVGEQYF.

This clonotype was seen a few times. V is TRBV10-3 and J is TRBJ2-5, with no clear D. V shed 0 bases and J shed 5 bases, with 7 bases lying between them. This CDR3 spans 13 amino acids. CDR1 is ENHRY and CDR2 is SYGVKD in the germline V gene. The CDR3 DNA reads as TGTGCCATCAGTGAGTCAAAAGCGGAGACCCAGTACTTC. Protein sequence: CAISESKAETQYF.

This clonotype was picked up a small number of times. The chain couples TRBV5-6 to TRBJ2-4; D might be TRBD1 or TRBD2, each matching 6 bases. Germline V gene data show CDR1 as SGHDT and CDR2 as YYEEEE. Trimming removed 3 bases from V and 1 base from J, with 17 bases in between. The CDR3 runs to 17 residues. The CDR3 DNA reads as TGTGCCAGCAGCTGGGGTAGGGGGGCGATTGCCAAAAACATTCAGTACTTC. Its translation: CASSWGRGAIAKNIQYF.

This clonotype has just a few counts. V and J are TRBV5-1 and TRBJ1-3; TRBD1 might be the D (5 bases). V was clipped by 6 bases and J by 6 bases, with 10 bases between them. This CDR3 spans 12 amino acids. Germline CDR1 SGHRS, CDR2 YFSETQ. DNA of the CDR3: TGCGCCAGCAAGGGACTGACAAACACCATATATTTT. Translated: CASKGLTNTIYF.

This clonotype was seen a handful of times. CDR3 region: CSVVRREATDTQYF. DNA for the CDR3: TGCAGCGTTGTACGGCGGGAGGCAACAGATACGCAGTATTTT. This sequence joins TRBV29-1 and TRBJ2-3; the match to TRBD2 covers 8 bases. The CDR3 has 14 residues. Germline lookup yields CDR1 SQVTM and CDR2 ANQGSEA. Losses at the gene ends were 4 bases for V and 3 bases for J; bases not matched to a gene: 6.

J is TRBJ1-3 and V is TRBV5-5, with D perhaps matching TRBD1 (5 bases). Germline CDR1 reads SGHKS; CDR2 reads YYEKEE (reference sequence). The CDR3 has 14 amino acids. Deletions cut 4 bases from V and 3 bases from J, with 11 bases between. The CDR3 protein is CASSPLGGGNTIYF. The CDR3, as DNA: TGTGCCAGCAGCCCTCTGGGGGGTGGAAACACCATATATTTT.

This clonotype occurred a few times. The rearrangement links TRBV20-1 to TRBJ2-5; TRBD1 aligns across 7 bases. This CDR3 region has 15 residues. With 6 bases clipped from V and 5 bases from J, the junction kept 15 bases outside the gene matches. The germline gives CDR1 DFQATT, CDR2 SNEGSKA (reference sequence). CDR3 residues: CSARSNRGPPETQYF. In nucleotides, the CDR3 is TGCAGTGCCCGTAGTAACAGGGGCCCCCCCGAGACCCAGTACTTC.

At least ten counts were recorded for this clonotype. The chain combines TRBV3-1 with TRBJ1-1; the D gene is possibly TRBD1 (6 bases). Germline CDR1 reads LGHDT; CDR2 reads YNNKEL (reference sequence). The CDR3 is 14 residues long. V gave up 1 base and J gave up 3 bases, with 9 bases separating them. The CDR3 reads CASSQGGRDTEAFF. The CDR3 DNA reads TGTGCCAGCAGCCAAGGGGGGCGGGACACTGAAGCTTTCTTT.

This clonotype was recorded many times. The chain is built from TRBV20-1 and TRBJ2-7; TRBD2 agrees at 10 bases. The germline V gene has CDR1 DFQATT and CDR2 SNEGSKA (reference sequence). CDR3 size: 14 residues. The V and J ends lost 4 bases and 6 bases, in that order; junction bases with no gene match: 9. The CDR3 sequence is CSAISGRSEVEQYF. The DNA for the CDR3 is TGCAGTGCTATTAGCGGGAGGAGTGAGGTCGAGCAGTACTTC.

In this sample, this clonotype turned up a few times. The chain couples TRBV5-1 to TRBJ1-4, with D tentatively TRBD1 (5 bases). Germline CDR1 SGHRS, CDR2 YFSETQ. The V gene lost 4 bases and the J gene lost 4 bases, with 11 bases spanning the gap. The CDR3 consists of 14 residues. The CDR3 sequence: CASSPGRINEKLFF. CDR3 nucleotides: TGCGCCAGCAGCCCGGGACGGATTAATGAAAAACTGTTTTTT.

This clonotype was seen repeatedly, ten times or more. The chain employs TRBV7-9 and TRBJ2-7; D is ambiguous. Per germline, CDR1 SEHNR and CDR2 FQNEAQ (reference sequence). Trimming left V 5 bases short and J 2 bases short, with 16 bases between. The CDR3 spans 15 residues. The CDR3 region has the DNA TGTGCCAGCAGCCCCAGGACGGCCAGCGCCTACGAGCAGTACTTC. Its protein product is CASSPRTASAYEQYF. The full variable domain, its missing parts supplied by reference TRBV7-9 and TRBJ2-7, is DTGVSQNPRHKITKRGQNVTFRCDPISEHNRLYWYRQTLGQGPEFLTYFQNEAQLEKSRLLSDRFSAERPKGSFSTLEIQRTEQGDSAMYLCASSPRTASAYEQYFGPGTRLTVT.

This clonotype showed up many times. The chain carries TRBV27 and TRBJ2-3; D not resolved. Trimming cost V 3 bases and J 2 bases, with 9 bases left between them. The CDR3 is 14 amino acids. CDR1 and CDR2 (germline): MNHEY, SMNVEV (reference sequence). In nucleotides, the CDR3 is TGTGCCAGCAGTTTGGAAAAACCCACAGATACGCAGTATTTT. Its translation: CASSLEKPTDTQYF.

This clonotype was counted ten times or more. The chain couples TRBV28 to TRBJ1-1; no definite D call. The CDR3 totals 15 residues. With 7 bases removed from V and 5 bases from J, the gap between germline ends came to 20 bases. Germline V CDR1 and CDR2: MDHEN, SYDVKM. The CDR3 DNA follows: TGTGCCAGCACTCCGAGCCTCGGCAGTGGTACTGAAGCTTTCTTT. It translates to CASTPSLGSGTEAFF.

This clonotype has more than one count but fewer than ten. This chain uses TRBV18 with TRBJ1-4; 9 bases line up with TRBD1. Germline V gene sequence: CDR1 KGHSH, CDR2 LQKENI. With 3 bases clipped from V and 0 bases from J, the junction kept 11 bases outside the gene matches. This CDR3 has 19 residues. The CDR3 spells CASSPILQGAGSTNEKLFF. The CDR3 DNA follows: TGTGCCAGCTCACCGATTTTACAGGGGGCTGGGTCAACTAATGAAAAACTGTTTTTT.

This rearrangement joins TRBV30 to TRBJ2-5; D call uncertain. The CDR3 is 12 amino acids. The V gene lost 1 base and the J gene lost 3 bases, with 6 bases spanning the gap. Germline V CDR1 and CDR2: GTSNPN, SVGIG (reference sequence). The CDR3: CAWSGGKETQYF. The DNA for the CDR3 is TGTGCCTGGAGTGGGGGAAAAGAGACCCAGTACTTC.

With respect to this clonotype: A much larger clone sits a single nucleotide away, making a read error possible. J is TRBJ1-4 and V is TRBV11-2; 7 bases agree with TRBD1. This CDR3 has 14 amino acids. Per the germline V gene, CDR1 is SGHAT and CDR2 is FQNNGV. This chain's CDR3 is CASSSQGLDENLFF. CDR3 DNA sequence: TGTGCCAGCAGCTCACAGGGGTTAGACGAAAACCTGTTTTTT.

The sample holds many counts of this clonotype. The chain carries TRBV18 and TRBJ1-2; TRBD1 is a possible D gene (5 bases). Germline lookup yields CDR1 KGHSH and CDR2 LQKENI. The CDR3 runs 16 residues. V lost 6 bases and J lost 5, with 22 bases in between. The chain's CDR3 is CASSPQQGRRPYGYTF. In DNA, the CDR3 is TGTGCCAGCTCCCCCCAGCAGGGCCGCCGTCCATATGGCTACACCTTC.

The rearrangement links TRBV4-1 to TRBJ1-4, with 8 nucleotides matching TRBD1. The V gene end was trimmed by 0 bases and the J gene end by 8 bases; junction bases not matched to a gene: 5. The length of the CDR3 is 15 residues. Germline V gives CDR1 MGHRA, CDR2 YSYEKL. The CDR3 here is CASSQDGRGREKLFF. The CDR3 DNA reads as TGCGCCAGCAGCCAAGATGGCAGGGGGCGCGAAAAACTGTTTTTT.

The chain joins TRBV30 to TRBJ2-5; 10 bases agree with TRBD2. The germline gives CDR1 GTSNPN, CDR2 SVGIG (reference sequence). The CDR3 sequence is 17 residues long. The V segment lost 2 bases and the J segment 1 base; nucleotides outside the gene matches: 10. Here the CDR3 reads CAWSSRTSGGIQETQYF. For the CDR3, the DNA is TGTGCCTGGAGTTCACGGACTAGCGGAGGTATCCAAGAGACCCAGTACTTC.

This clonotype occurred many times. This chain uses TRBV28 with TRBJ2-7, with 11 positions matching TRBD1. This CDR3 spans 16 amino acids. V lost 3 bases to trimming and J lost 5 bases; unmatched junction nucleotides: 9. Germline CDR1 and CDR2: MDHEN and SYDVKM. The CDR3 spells CASSFYPGQGAHEQYF. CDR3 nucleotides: TGTGCCAGCAGTTTTTACCCCGGACAGGGGGCCCACGAGCAGTACTTC.

This CDR3 reads CASSSRAGAGIRIEAFF. CDR3 nucleotide sequence: TGCGCCAGCAGCTCCCGAGCTGGGGCAGGGATTCGGATCGAAGCTTTCTTT. The V and J genes are TRBV5-1 and TRBJ1-1, with D possibly matching TRBD1 (5 bases). The germline V gene has CDR1 SGHRS and CDR2 YFSETQ. Trimming took 3 bases from V and 8 from J, leaving 26 bases between them. This CDR3 contains 17 residues.

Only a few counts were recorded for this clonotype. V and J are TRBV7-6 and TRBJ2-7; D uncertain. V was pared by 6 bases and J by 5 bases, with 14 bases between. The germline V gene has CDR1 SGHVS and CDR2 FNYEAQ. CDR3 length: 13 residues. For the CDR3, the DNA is TGTGCCAGCAGTCGCACGACACTCAACGAGCAGTACTTC. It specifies CASSRTTLNEQYF.

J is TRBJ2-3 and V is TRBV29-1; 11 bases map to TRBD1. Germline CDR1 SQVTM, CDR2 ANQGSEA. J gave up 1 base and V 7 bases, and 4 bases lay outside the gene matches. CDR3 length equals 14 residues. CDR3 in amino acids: CSDRDRGGTDTQYF. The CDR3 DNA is TGCAGCGACCGGGACAGGGGGGGCACAGATACGCAGTATTTT.

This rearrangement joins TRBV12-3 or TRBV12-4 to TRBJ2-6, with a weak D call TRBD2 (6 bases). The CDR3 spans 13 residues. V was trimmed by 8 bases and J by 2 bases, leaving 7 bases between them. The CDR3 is CASRTTGANVLTF. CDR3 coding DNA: TGTGCCAGCCGGACTACTGGGGCCAACGTCCTGACTTTC.

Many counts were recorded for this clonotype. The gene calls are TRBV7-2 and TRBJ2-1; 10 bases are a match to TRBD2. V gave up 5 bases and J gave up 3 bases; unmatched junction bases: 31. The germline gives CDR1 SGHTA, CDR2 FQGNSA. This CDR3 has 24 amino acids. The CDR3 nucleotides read TGTGCCAGCAGCCCTAGGGGGGACAGACCTAAACTAGCGGGACCTACCTCAAGCTACAATGAGCAGTTCTTC. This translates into CASSPRGDRPKLAGPTSSYNEQFF.